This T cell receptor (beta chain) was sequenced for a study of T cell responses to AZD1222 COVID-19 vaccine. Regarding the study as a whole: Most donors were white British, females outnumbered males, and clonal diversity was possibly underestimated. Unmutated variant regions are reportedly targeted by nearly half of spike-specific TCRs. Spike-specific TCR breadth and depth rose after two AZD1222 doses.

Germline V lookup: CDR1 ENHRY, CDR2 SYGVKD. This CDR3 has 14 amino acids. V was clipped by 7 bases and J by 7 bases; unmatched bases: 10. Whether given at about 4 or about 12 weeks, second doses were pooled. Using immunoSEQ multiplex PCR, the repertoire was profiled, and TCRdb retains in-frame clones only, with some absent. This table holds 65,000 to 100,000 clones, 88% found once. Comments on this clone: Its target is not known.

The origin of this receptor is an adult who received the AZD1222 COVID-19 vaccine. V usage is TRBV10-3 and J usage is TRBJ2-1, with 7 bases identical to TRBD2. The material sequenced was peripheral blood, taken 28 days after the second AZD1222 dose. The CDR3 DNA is TGTGCCATCACCAGACTAGCAGGGAGGAATGAGCAGTTCTTC. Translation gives CAITRLAGRNEQFF.